Below, 23 T cell receptor beta chains from the same sample are listed, as sequenced in a study of CD8+ T cells in alopecia areata. Regarding treatment: oral pan-JAK inhibitor, 5-10 mg twice daily. Reverse transcription of extracted RNA yielded cDNA, which provided the sequencing template. The repertoire was sequenced with immunoSEQ multiplex PCR; TCRdb's copy has only in-frame clones and lacks some. The data contain 150,000 to 200,000 clones, over 55% of them singletons. Sequences were derived from CD4+ T cells sorted from blood, sampled at week 24, from a patient treated with tofacitinib. Receptor source: a human donor with alopecia areata.

The chain has TRBV7-2 and TRBJ2-2; D might be TRBD1 (5 bases). This CDR3 has 15 residues. Trimming cost V 3 bases and J 0 bases, with 8 bases left between them. CDR1 and CDR2 from the germline V gene are SGHTA and FQGNSA. The CDR3 spells CASSFQGPNTGELFF. The CDR3, as DNA: TGTGCCAGCAGCTTTCAGGGCCCGAACACCGGGGAGCTGTTTTTT.

The chain joins TRBV29-1 to TRBJ1-2; TRBD1 matches 10 bases. CDR1 SQVTM and CDR2 ANQGSEA come from the germline V gene. The CDR3 covers 12 residues. The V gene end was trimmed by 6 bases and the J gene end by 9 bases; junction bases not matched to a gene: 7. The CDR3 protein is CSVVTGGISYTF. The DNA for the CDR3 is TGCAGCGTCGTGACAGGGGGCATAAGCTACACCTTC. The full variable domain, in which reference TRBV29-1 and TRBJ1-2 provide the parts outside the CDR3, is SAVISQKPSRDICQRGTSLTIQCQVDSQVTMMFWYRQQPGQSLTLIATANQGSEATYESGFVIDKFPISRPNLTFSTLTVSNMSPEDSSIYLCSVVTGGISYTFGSGTRLTVV.

The chain joins TRBV5-1 to TRBJ2-7; 9 nucleotides agree with TRBD2. Germline V CDR1 and CDR2: SGHRS, YFSETQ. The CDR3 is made up of 14 amino acids. The J segment lost 6 bases and the V segment lost 0 bases, leaving 4 bases of the junction unmatched. The CDR3 coding sequence is TGCGCCAGCAGCTTGGGACTAGCGGTCGTCGAGCAGTACTTC. It is translated as CASSLGLAVVEQYF.

This clone was seen a handful of times. The V call is TRBV19, the J call TRBJ2-2, with a tentative D call TRBD1 (6 bases). Germline V gene data show CDR1 as LNHDA and CDR2 as SQIVND (reference sequence). The CDR3 has 14 residues. V was pared by 6 bases and J by 2 bases, with 10 bases between. In DNA form, the CDR3 reads TGTGCCAGTAGCAGGACAGTCAACACCGGGGAGCTGTTTTTT. Translating it yields CASSRTVNTGELFF.

The chain combines TRBV5-4 with TRBJ2-2; D ambiguous. The germline CDR1 and CDR2 sequences are SGHNT and YYREEE (reference sequence). The CDR3 is 14 residues long. V was cut by 4 bases and J by 1 base, with 8 bases left in between. The CDR3 is CASSTKQNTGELFF. DNA of the CDR3: TGTGCCAGCAGCACCAAACAGAACACCGGGGAGCTGTTTTTT.

The chain's CDR3 is CAGQGRETQYF. The CDR3 bases are TGTGCCGGGCAGGGGCGAGAGACCCAGTACTTC. The rearrangement joins TRBV6-1 to TRBJ2-5; TRBD1 is a possible D gene (6 bases). The CDR3 is made up of 11 amino acids. Per the germline V gene, CDR1 is MNHNS and CDR2 is SASEGT. The V and J ends lost 11 bases and 4 bases respectively, with 11 bases between them.

V and J are TRBV5-4 and TRBJ2-4, with 12 bases fitting TRBD1. Germline values: CDR1 SGHNT, CDR2 YYREEE (reference sequence). J gave up 0 bases and V 5 bases, and 9 bases lay outside the gene matches. This CDR3 is 18 amino acids long. For the CDR3, the DNA is TGTGCCAGCAGTCTCGGGACAGGGGGCTTGGGAGCCAAAAACATTCAGTACTTC. Translation gives CASSLGTGGLGAKNIQYF.

In regard to this clone: Being one base from a much bigger clone, this may be a read error. V is TRBV7-2 and J is TRBJ2-3; D remains unclear. The CDR3 consists of 12 residues. V dropped 1 base and J dropped 1 base, with 0 bases sitting between them. Germline CDR1 reads SGHTA; CDR2 reads FQGNSA. CDR3 in amino acids: CASSLGTDTQYF. The CDR3 DNA reads TGTGCCAGCAGCTTAGGCACAGATACGCAGTATTTT.

This chain joins TRBV25-1 and TRBJ1-3, with D hard to call. V lost 4 bases and J 0 bases, leaving 19 bases between the germline ends. Germline assignment: CDR1 MGHDK and CDR2 SYGVNS. The CDR3 totals 18 residues. For the CDR3, the DNA is TGTGCCAGCAGTGGTTTCGGGCTGATACCCTCCTCTGGAAACACCATATATTTT. Translation gives CASSGFGLIPSSGNTIYF.

CDR3 sequence: CASSSGSTGELFF. The CDR3 DNA follows: TGTGCCAGCAGCTCAGGATCCACCGGGGAGCTGTTTTTT. V usage is TRBV6-6 and J usage is TRBJ2-2, with D hard to call. In germline, CDR1 is MNHNY, CDR2 SVGAGI (reference sequence). V lost 6 bases and J lost 4, with 9 bases in between. This CDR3 has 13 residues.

In its sample, this clone was seen a few times. The rearrangement uses TRBV5-1 and TRBJ2-7, with D tentatively TRBD1 or TRBD2 (6 bases each). The length of the CDR3 is 15 residues. CDR1 and CDR2 (germline): SGHRS, YFSETQ. Trimming removed 4 bases from V and 6 bases from J, with 20 bases in between. Here the CDR3 DNA reads TGCGCCAGCAGCCCTGTGGGGGGCAGTGGGGCCGAGCAGTACTTC. This sequence encodes CASSPVGGSGAEQYF.

The chain is built from TRBV6-5 and TRBJ2-5; D is unresolved. The V gene lost 5 bases and the J gene lost 5 bases, with 6 bases spanning the gap. The CDR3 totals 11 residues. CDR1 is MNHEY and CDR2 is SVGAGI in the germline V gene. CDR3 in amino acids: CASSTAETQYF. CDR3 nucleotide sequence: TGTGCCAGCAGTACCGCGGAGACCCAGTACTTC.

The J gene is TRBJ2-7, the V gene TRBV7-2; D gene unclear. The CDR3 totals 12 residues. V was cut by 2 bases and J by 7 bases, with 9 bases left in between. Per germline, CDR1 SGHTA and CDR2 FQGNSA. CDR3 in amino acids: CASSLSLREQYF. The DNA of the CDR3 is TGTGCCAGCAGCTTAAGCCTTCGAGAGCAGTACTTC.

In its sample, this clone was seen a few times. This chain connects TRBV2 to TRBJ1-5, with D possibly being TRBD1 (6 bases). Per germline, CDR1 SNHLY and CDR2 FYNNEI. V was pared by 5 bases and J by 1 base, with 27 bases between. The CDR3 is made up of 20 amino acids. The CDR3 coding sequence is TGTGCCAGCAGTTATGATTTTCATCAGGCAGGGGACGGGAGCAATCAGCCCCAGCATTTT. Translation gives CASSYDFHQAGDGSNQPQHF.

This clone occurred a few times. CDR3 in DNA: TGTGCCAGCAGCTTAGTACCTGAGGGGAGGGAGACCCAGTACTTC. Its protein is CASSLVPEGRETQYF. The chain is built from TRBV11-2 and TRBJ2-5; possibly TRBD2 for D (6 bases). Trimming pared 1 base from V and 5 bases from J, leaving 14 bases between. Germline loops: CDR1 SGHAT, CDR2 FQNNGV. The CDR3 contains 15 residues. The full variable domain, its missing parts supplied by reference TRBV11-2 and TRBJ2-5, is EAGVAQSPRYKIIEKRQSVAFWCNPISGHATLYWYQQILGQGPKLLIQFQNNGVVDDSQLPKDRFSAERLKGVDSTLKIQPAKLEDSAVYLCASSLVPEGRETQYFGPGTRLLVL.

This chain joins TRBV6-5 and TRBJ2-7, with D perhaps matching TRBD1 or TRBD2 (5 bases each). The CDR3 totals 11 residues. Germline values: CDR1 MNHEY, CDR2 SVGAGI. V was pared by 8 bases and J by 7 bases, with 12 bases between. The DNA for the CDR3 is TGTGCCAGCGGGACGGATTTTGAGCAGTACTTC. Translating it yields CASGTDFEQYF.

This clone has more than one count but fewer than ten. The chain couples TRBV7-9 to TRBJ1-6; tentative D call: TRBD1 (5 bases). The length of the CDR3 is 12 residues. The germline CDR1 and CDR2 sequences are SEHNR and FQNEAQ (reference sequence). V lost 3 bases, J lost 10 bases, and 7 bases lay in between. This CDR3 reads CASSLGESPLHF. The DNA for the CDR3 is TGTGCCAGCAGCTTGGGGGAATCACCCCTCCACTTT.

The V gene is TRBV29-1, the J gene TRBJ2-7, with D possibly TRBD1 on 5 matching bases. This CDR3 region has 14 residues. Germline V gene sequence: CDR1 SQVTM, CDR2 ANQGSEA. V was cut by 2 bases and J by 9 bases, with 20 bases left in between. The CDR3 nucleotides read TGCAGCGTTGAAACCCACCGGGCCGCTCAGGGGCAGTACTTC. Translated, it gives CSVETHRAAQGQYF.

Only a few counts were recorded for this clone. This chain links TRBV14 with TRBJ2-3, with D hard to call. Trimming left V 3 bases short and J 1 base short, with 8 bases between. The CDR3 length is 14 residues. Germline CDR1 is SGHDN and CDR2 is FVKESK. CDR3 residues: CASSQGLGTDTQYF. The CDR3 bases are TGTGCCAGCAGCCAGGGCCTAGGCACAGATACGCAGTATTTT.

CDR3: CASSLTREAFF. CDR3 nucleotide sequence: TGTGCCAGCAGCCTAACAAGAGAAGCTTTCTTT. V gene TRBV6-6 combines with J gene TRBJ1-1, with D unresolved. The CDR3 is made up of 11 amino acids. V lost 6 bases and J lost 8, with 10 bases in between. The germline V gene encodes CDR1 MNHNY and CDR2 SVGAGI (reference sequence).

The rearrangement uses TRBV25-1 and TRBJ2-6; the D is unclear. V gave up 4 bases and J gave up 2 bases, with 9 bases separating them. This CDR3 region has 15 residues. From germline, CDR1 is MGHDK and CDR2 SYGVNS. CDR3 region: CASSGVGTGANVLTF. In DNA, the CDR3 is TGTGCCAGCAGTGGGGTGGGTACTGGGGCCAACGTCCTGACTTTC.

This chain links TRBV30 with TRBJ1-5; 7 bases are shared with TRBD1. Trimming removed 2 bases from V and 6 bases from J; junction bases left unmatched: 1. The CDR3 length is 12 residues. CDR1 and CDR2 (germline): GTSNPN, SVGIG (reference sequence). The CDR3 here is CAWSRGLQPQHF. The CDR3 bases are TGTGCCTGGAGTAGGGGGCTTCAGCCCCAGCATTTT. The full variable domain, in which reference TRBV30 and TRBJ1-5 provide the parts outside the CDR3, is SQTIHQWPATLVQPVGSPLSLECTVEGTSNPNLYWYRQAAGRGLQLLFYSVGIGQISSEVPQNLSASRPQDRQFILSSKKLLLSDSGFYLCAWSRGLQPQHFGDGTRLSIL.

This chain uses TRBV25-1 with TRBJ2-3; D remains ambiguous. In germline, CDR1 is MGHDK, CDR2 SYGVNS. The germline V and J ends were trimmed by 5 bases and 4 bases, with 10 bases remaining between them. CDR3 length: 13 residues. The CDR3 DNA reads as TGTGCCAGCAGTCATCCTGTTTCAGATACGCAGTATTTT. Residues: CASSHPVSDTQYF.